The 23 T cell receptor beta chains presented below share a single source sample, sequenced in a study of regulatory T cells in long-lasting Graves disease (dated by TCRdb to about 2021). The time point label, as the study defines it: newly diagnosed GD, antithyroid drugs for less than 3 months. For both TCR sequencing and RNA sequencing, RNA was extracted from PBMCs using TRIzol. Library generation was performed with multiplex PCR. The listed sequencing device is Illumina HiSeq 4000. iRepertoire HTBI primers and Arm-PCR amplification of CDR3 regions were used to construct TCR beta libraries. In TCRdb, the public reads were trimmed at Q25 with fastp and aligned with MiXCR, with productive beta chains retained. Rows with one shared CDR3 protein collapse into an entry with the most common genes and DNA. Here the sample has approximately 400,000 distinct CDR3 sequences; under 15% occur a single time. Roughly 17% of the sample comes from the top ten.

These data also featured in a second study, about T cells in Graves' hyperthyroidism and ophthalmopathy.

The source was peripheral blood mononuclear cells (PBMCs), collected at new diagnosis, from a patient treated with antithyroid drugs. These receptors all come from a woman in her twenties or thirties with Graves disease. Donor details come from another sample of the same person, matched by shared clones.

Worth noting for this clonotype: A clone one base away is much larger, so this may be a read error. V usage is TRBV20-1 and J usage is TRBJ1-1; D is unclear. V was trimmed by 6 bases and J by 0 bases, leaving 8 bases between them. CDR3 length: 12 amino acids. Looked up from germline, CDR1 is DFQATT and CDR2 is SNEGSKA (reference sequence). CDR3 in amino acids: CSAKRLNTEAFF. The CDR3 DNA sequence: TGCAGTGCGAAACGGCTGAACACTGAAGCTTTCTTT.

This clonotype was seen ten or more times. The chain couples TRBV6-1 to TRBJ2-1; 7 bases align to TRBD2. The germline V gene encodes CDR1 MNHNS and CDR2 SASEGT. V lost 5 bases and J lost 0; bases outside the gene matches: 7. CDR3 size: 16 residues. For the CDR3, the DNA is TGTGCCAGCAGTACAACTGGCGGGAGCTCCTACAATGAGCAGTTCTTC. Protein sequence: CASSTTGGSSYNEQFF.

This clonotype was seen repeatedly, ten times or more. The chain is built from TRBV20-1 and TRBJ2-1, with TRBD2 identical over 12 bases. The V gene end was trimmed by 5 bases and the J gene end by 8 bases; junction bases not matched to a gene: 7. CDR1 DFQATT and CDR2 SNEGSKA come from the germline V gene (reference sequence). CDR3 size: 14 residues. In nucleotides, the CDR3 is TGCAGTGCTTCGACTAGCGGGAGTTGGGATGAGCAGTTCTTC. Its translation is CSASTSGSWDEQFF.

This clonotype occurred many times. The chain uses TRBV18 and TRBJ1-1, with D possibly matching TRBD1 (5 bases). This CDR3 has 14 amino acids. V lost 3 bases, J lost 7 bases, and 15 bases lay in between. CDR1 is KGHSH and CDR2 is LQKENI in the germline V gene. CDR3 region: CASSPGTGGLEAFF. CDR3 nucleotides: TGTGCCAGCTCACCCGGGACGGGGGGTCTTGAAGCTTTCTTT.

The J gene is TRBJ2-7, the V gene TRBV7-3; 8 nucleotides line up with TRBD2. V dropped 5 bases and J dropped 1; count of bases not matched to a gene: 7. This CDR3 is built from 15 residues. The V gene's germline CDR1 is SGHTA and CDR2 FQGTGA. The CDR3, as DNA: TGTGCCAGCAGCCCGGGGGGGGATCGGTCCTACGAGCAGTACTTC. Protein: CASSPGGDRSYEQYF.

This clonotype was observed a handful of times. A read error may explain this, as a much larger clone is one base away. The chain is built from TRBV28 and TRBJ2-7, with 7 nucleotides matching TRBD1. The CDR3 runs 14 residues. The V and J ends lost 5 bases and 2 bases, in that order; junction bases with no gene match: 6. Germline values: CDR1 MDHEN, CDR2 SYDVKM. CDR3 residues: CASSTLGGPYEQYF. In DNA form, the CDR3 reads TGTGCCAGCAGTACCCTAGGGGGCCCCTACGAGCAGTACTTC.

This clonotype was seen at least ten times. This chain links TRBV12-3 or TRBV12-4 with TRBJ1-3; no clear D gene. V lost 4 bases and J lost 2, with 0 bases in between. This CDR3 region has 11 residues. In nucleotides, the CDR3 is TGTGCCAGCAGTTCTGGAAACACCATATATTTT. Protein sequence: CASSSGNTIYF.

This clonotype appeared many times. The V call is TRBV20-1, the J call TRBJ2-2; D could derive from TRBD1 or TRBD2 (5 bases each). The CDR3 contains 16 residues. Germline CDR1 reads DFQATT; CDR2 reads SNEGSKA (reference sequence). V lost 1 base, J lost 6 bases, and 18 bases lay in between. CDR3 coding DNA: TGCAGTGCTAGAGGGGACGGATTCCCTACCTCCGGGGAGCTGTTTTTT. Translated: CSARGDGFPTSGELFF.

Worth noting for this clonotype: Germline and junction disagree at one end, which may indicate a read error. The chain uses TRBV28 and TRBJ2-5; the match to TRBD2 covers 9 bases. The J call may be incorrect, as the DNA end agrees better with TRBJ2-1. Germline loops: CDR1 MDHEN, CDR2 SYDVKM. This CDR3 has 14 amino acids. The CDR3 loop is CASRVPSGTHEQFF. Here the CDR3 DNA reads TGTGCCAGCAGGGTGCCTAGCGGGACTCATGAACAGTTCTTC.

J is TRBJ1-1 and V is TRBV5-1; 10 positions agree with TRBD1. Germline trimming cut 0 bases from V and 3 bases from J; bases unmatched to any gene: 5. CDR3 size: 16 residues. Looked up from germline, CDR1 is SGHRS and CDR2 is YFSETQ. The CDR3 here is CASSLGTGGFYTEAFF. The CDR3 bases are TGCGCCAGCAGCTTGGGGACAGGGGGTTTTTACACTGAAGCTTTCTTT.

This clonotype was observed at least ten times. As DNA, the CDR3 is TGTGCCTGGAGTGGAGGGTCCGGGGAGCTGTTTTTT. As protein: CAWSGGSGELFF. The chain combines TRBV30 with TRBJ2-2, with D possibly matching TRBD2 (5 bases). V was pared by 1 base and J by 6 bases, with 6 bases between. The germline V gene encodes CDR1 GTSNPN and CDR2 SVGIG (reference sequence). This CDR3 comprises 12 residues.

This clonotype was detected many times. J is TRBJ2-5 and V is TRBV7-9; 7 positions agree with TRBD2. V trimming: 2 bases; J trimming: 5 bases; junction bases outside the gene matches: 8. Germline CDR1 reads SEHNR; CDR2 reads FQNEAQ (reference sequence). The CDR3 covers 15 residues. CDR3 sequence: CASSLLAVGWETQYF. CDR3 nucleotide sequence: TGTGCCAGCAGCTTACTAGCGGTGGGATGGGAGACCCAGTACTTC. Together with reference TRBV7-9 and TRBJ2-5, the CDR3 gives the full variable domain: DTGVSQNPRHKITKRGQNVTFRCDPISEHNRLYWYRQTLGQGPEFLTYFQNEAQLEKSRLLSDRFSAERPKGSFSTLEIQRTEQGDSAMYLCASSLLAVGWETQYFGPGTRLLVL.

V is TRBV7-9 and J is TRBJ2-5; 13 bases match TRBD2. Germline V gene sequence: CDR1 SEHNR, CDR2 FQNEAQ (reference sequence). This CDR3 is built from 16 residues. With 5 bases clipped from V and 3 bases from J, the junction kept 6 bases outside the gene matches. CDR3 sequence (DNA): TGTGCCAGCAGCCAACTAGCGGGAGGGCTAGAAGAGACCCAGTACTTC. This encodes CASSQLAGGLEETQYF.

The table lists this clonotype with many counts. The genes are TRBV18 and TRBJ2-7; no definite D call. CDR3 size: 14 residues. Trimming cost V 4 bases and J 5 bases, with 15 bases left between them. In germline, CDR1 is KGHSH, CDR2 LQKENI. The CDR3 is CASSLLLKVDEQYF. The CDR3 DNA follows: TGTGCCAGCTCACTACTCCTCAAGGTGGACGAGCAGTACTTC.

This clonotype was found many times. This rearrangement joins TRBV20-1 to TRBJ2-3; D not certain. The ends were cut back, 1 base at V and 2 bases at J, with 7 bases in the middle. This CDR3 contains 13 residues. Per the germline V gene, CDR1 is DFQATT and CDR2 is SNEGSKA (reference sequence). CDR3 protein: CSARALPTDTQYF. In DNA form, the CDR3 reads TGCAGTGCTAGAGCCCTCCCCACAGATACGCAGTATTTT.

This clonotype came up a few times. The rearrangement joins TRBV29-1 to TRBJ2-1; D may be TRBD1 (5 bases). The CDR3 has 15 amino acids. Trimming took off 8 bases at V and 0 bases at J, with 17 bases between the two ends. From germline, CDR1 is SQVTM and CDR2 ANQGSEA. The CDR3 protein is CSSSRPRGSYNEQFF. CDR3 bases: TGCAGCTCCTCTCGCCCTAGGGGCTCCTACAATGAGCAGTTCTTC.

The chain employs TRBV4-1 and TRBJ1-2; 7 bases line up with TRBD1. V dropped 3 bases and J dropped 2; count of bases not matched to a gene: 6. CDR1 and CDR2 from the germline V gene are MGHRA and YSYEKL. This CDR3 contains 15 residues. CDR3 nucleotides: TGCGCCAGCAGCCAGCCACAGGGGCAAAACTATGGCTACACCTTC. Protein: CASSQPQGQNYGYTF.

This clonotype was observed at least ten times. The CDR3 DNA reads as TGTGCCAGCCTCATCAGTGGGGGACCAAAGAAAGAGACCCAGTACTTC. This translates into CASLISGGPKKETQYF. J is TRBJ2-5 and V is TRBV12-3 or TRBV12-4; D tentatively fits TRBD1 or TRBD2 (5 bases each). Trimming pared 8 bases from V and 3 bases from J, leaving 22 bases between. This CDR3 is 16 amino acids long.

This clonotype was counted many times. The V call is TRBV6-5, the J call TRBJ2-5; no definite D call. The CDR3 is made up of 14 amino acids. Germline values: CDR1 MNHEY, CDR2 SVGAGI. Trimming removed 0 bases from V and 1 base from J, with 6 bases in between. The DNA for the CDR3 is TGTGCCAGCAGTTACTCGCAGGCCCAAGAGACCCAGTACTTC. It translates to CASSYSQAQETQYF.

This chain connects TRBV25-1 to TRBJ1-5; TRBD1 might be the D (6 bases). The CDR3 sequence is 15 residues long. Germline V gives CDR1 MGHDK, CDR2 SYGVNS. Trimming removed 5 bases from V and 5 bases from J, with 16 bases in between. CDR3 protein: CASSLGGGPHQPQHF. The CDR3 bases are TGTGCCAGCAGTCTTGGGGGGGGGCCTCATCAGCCCCAGCATTTT.

The chain links TRBV25-1 to TRBJ2-7; D gene unclear. V gave up 3 bases and J gave up 3 bases, with 6 bases separating them. The CDR3 has 12 residues. Germline CDR1 and CDR2: MGHDK and SYGVNS. The CDR3 loop is CASSDDVYEQYF. CDR3 coding DNA: TGTGCCAGCAGTGACGACGTCTACGAGCAGTACTTC.

This clonotype was recorded at least ten times. V and J are TRBV6-9 and TRBJ2-1; D is unclear. CDR3 length: 13 residues. V lost 3 bases and J 6 bases, leaving 9 bases between the germline ends. Germline CDR1 is MNHGY and CDR2 is SVAAGI. CDR3 residues: CASSYSRVNEQFF. CDR3 bases: TGTGCCAGCAGTTACTCACGGGTCAATGAGCAGTTCTTC.

This clonotype was detected many times. J is TRBJ2-3 and V is TRBV4-2; D remains ambiguous. Trimming removed 1 base from V and 6 bases from J, with 11 bases in between. The CDR3 has 14 amino acids. Germline V gene data show CDR1 as LGHNA and CDR2 as YNFKEQ. The CDR3 DNA is TGTGCCAGCAGCCAAGGAATTATGGAGGATACGCAGTATTTT. Amino acid sequence: CASSQGIMEDTQYF.